This TCR beta chain was captured by sequencing in a study of persistence of HIV-infected CD4 T cells. Overlapping HIV-1 Gag 15-mer peptides at 0.8 to 1 ug per peptide per mL were used. CD40L-negative CD69-negative CD45RO-high memory CD4+ T cells were sorted as populations depleted of antigen-responding cells. Anti-CD28/CD49d costimulation, CD40-blocking antibody and enfuvirtide were given to CD8-depleted PBMCs for under 20 hours. The immunoSEQ assay was version 4, run in survey mode. The table came from immunoSEQ multiplex PCR; TCRdb's copy has only in-frame clones and leaves some out. This table holds 30,000 to 45,000 clones, 82% found once. V gave up 4 bases and J gave up 1 base, with 7 bases separating them. CDR1 and CDR2 from the germline V gene are SGHVS and FQNEAQ. CDR3 length: 13 residues. This clone was observed once. Its antigen is still unknown.

The specimen comprised cultured CD4+ T cells from PBMCs, sampled from a patient who received antiretroviral therapy. The clonotype was recovered from an adult with HIV. The donor label of this sample is uncertain. V gene TRBV7-8 combines with J gene TRBJ1-1; D not resolved. The CDR3: CASSSDANTEAFF. The CDR3 region has the DNA TGTGCCAGCAGCTCTGACGCGAACACTGAAGCTTTCTTT. Based on the CDR3 plus reference TRBV7-8 and TRBJ1-1, the full variable domain is GAGVSQSPRYKVAKRGQDVALRCDPISGHVSLFWYQQALGQGPEFLTYFQNEAQLDKSGLPSDRFFAERPEGSVSTLKIQRTQQEDSAVYLCASSSDANTEAFFGQGTRLTVV.